This TCR beta chain appears in the sequencing data of a study of shared clonotypes between healthy human individuals. J lost 2 bases, V lost 11 bases, and 9 bases had no gene match. The CDR3 totals 13 residues. Germline CDR1 reads SNHLY; CDR2 reads FYNNEI. The repertoire was sequenced with immunoSEQ multiplex PCR; TCRdb's copy has only in-frame clones and lacks some. The table has about 2 million clones, 85% to 95% seen once. The chain couples TRBV2 to TRBJ2-7; TRBD1 aligns across 7 bases. The sequenced material came from naive CD4+ T cells sorted from blood. As to subset: CD45RA+ positively selected. This TCR came from a man between 18 and 29 years old in good health. As DNA, the CDR3 is TGTGCCTCGGAAGGGGACAGAACCTACGAGCAGTACTTC. Protein product: CASEGDRTYEQYF. The whole variable domain, remainder taken from reference TRBV2 and TRBJ2-7, is EPEVTQTPSHQVTQMGQEVILRCVPISNHLYFYWYRQILGQKVEFLVSFYNNEISEKSEIFDDQFSVERPDGSNFTLKIRSTKLEDSAMYFCASEGDRTYEQYFGPGTRLTVT.